These 24 T cell receptor beta chains were sequenced from one sample in a study of Ad26.COV2.S vaccination and SARS-CoV-2 variants. Specified treatment: 19 received Ad26.COV2.S at low or high dose, single or two shots; roughly 5 received placebo; per-sample allocation not given. Sampling was done on day 63 after the first vaccine or placebo injection. Sequencing was performed with immunoSEQ multiplex PCR; in TCRdb, only in-frame clones are kept and a portion is missing. The table has about 680,000 clones, roughly 90% seen once. The sequencing used peripheral blood, collected in a trial of Ad26.COV2.S vaccine versus placebo. The receptors derive from a person aged 18 to 59 who received the Ad26.COV2.S COVID-19 vaccine or a placebo.

The chain recombines TRBV2 with TRBJ2-3; D is unresolved. Germline V CDR1 and CDR2: SNHLY, FYNNEI. The CDR3 covers 16 residues. Trimming pared 1 base from V and 2 bases from J, leaving 13 bases between. CDR3 in DNA: TGTGCCAGCAGTGAAGGACCACCCATCCACACAGATACGCAGTATTTT. Translated: CASSEGPPIHTDTQYF. Drawing the rest from reference TRBV2 and TRBJ2-3, the complete variable domain is EPEVTQTPSHQVTQMGQEVILRCVPISNHLYFYWYRQILGQKVEFLVSFYNNEISEKSEIFDDQFSVERPDGSNFTLKIRSTKLEDSAMYFCASSEGPPIHTDTQYFGPGTRLTVL.

This rearrangement joins TRBV10-1 to TRBJ1-6; no firm D call. The V and J ends lost 4 bases and 6 bases respectively, with 7 bases between them. The CDR3 is 13 residues long. CDR1 and CDR2 (germline): WNHNN, SYGVQD (reference sequence). CDR3 residues: CASSVTFNSPLHF. The CDR3, as DNA: TGCGCCAGCAGTGTGACATTTAATTCACCCCTCCACTTT.

The chain uses TRBV7-9 and TRBJ2-1; 7 nucleotides agree with TRBD2. V dropped 1 base and J dropped 9; count of bases not matched to a gene: 9. Germline V lookup: CDR1 SEHNR, CDR2 FQNEAQ (reference sequence). This CDR3 is built from 15 residues. The CDR3 region is CASSLEGGSSLEQFF. For the CDR3, the DNA is TGTGCCAGCAGCTTAGAGGGCGGGAGCTCGCTTGAGCAGTTCTTC.

V gene TRBV7-9 combines with J gene TRBJ2-7, with a weak D call TRBD2 (6 bases). This CDR3 has 13 residues. CDR1 is SEHNR, CDR2 FQNEAQ, per germline (reference sequence). Trimming cost V 3 bases and J 1 base, with 7 bases left between them. The CDR3 DNA is TGTGCCAGCAGCTTGGGACTTTCCTACGAGCAGTACTTC. This codes for CASSLGLSYEQYF.

The V gene is TRBV30, the J gene TRBJ1-6; TRBD1 is a possible D gene (5 bases). Germline CDR1 is GTSNPN and CDR2 is SVGIG (reference sequence). CDR3 length equals 12 residues. Trimming pared 2 bases from V and 10 bases from J, leaving 9 bases between. The CDR3 nucleotides read TGTGCCTGGAGTACAGGAAGATCACCCCTCCACTTT. Protein sequence: CAWSTGRSPLHF.

The rearrangement links TRBV30 to TRBJ2-7; D unresolved. This CDR3 contains 11 residues. In germline, CDR1 is GTSNPN, CDR2 SVGIG (reference sequence). The V end was cut by 4 bases, the J end by 2 bases, with 6 bases between. The CDR3 region has the DNA TGTGCCTGGAAACAGACCTACGAGCAGTACTTC. Its translation is CAWKQTYEQYF.

As for this clone: The same CDR3 also results from other DNA sequences found in this sample. The V and J genes are TRBV18 and TRBJ1-5; 8 bases are shared with TRBD1. Germline loops: CDR1 KGHSH, CDR2 LQKENI. The CDR3 loop spans 13 amino acids. J was trimmed by 7 bases and V by 3 bases; bases with no gene match: 2. This CDR3 reads CASSPDREQPQHF. CDR3 nucleotides: TGTGCCAGCTCACCGGACAGGGAGCAGCCCCAGCATTTT.

The chain recombines TRBV10-3 with TRBJ2-7, with TRBD1 as a possible D gene (9 bases). V was shortened by 5 bases and J by 7 bases, with 18 bases between the two germline ends. The germline CDR1 and CDR2 sequences are ENHRY and SYGVKD. The CDR3 extends over 14 amino acids. The CDR3 region has the DNA TGTGCCATCAGTTCCTATAGCGGGACAGGGGAGCAGTACTTC. This encodes CAISSYSGTGEQYF.

V gene TRBV25-1 combines with J gene TRBJ2-7; D possibly uses TRBD1 or TRBD2 (5 bases each). This CDR3 spans 13 amino acids. Germline V gives CDR1 MGHDK, CDR2 SYGVNS. Trimming stripped 3 bases from V and 4 bases from J, with 10 bases between. CDR3 loop: CASSDEGKYEQYF. CDR3 nucleotide sequence: TGTGCCAGCAGTGATGAGGGGAAGTACGAGCAGTACTTC.

The chain is built from TRBV12-3 or TRBV12-4 and TRBJ1-2; perhaps TRBD1 as D (5 bases). The CDR3 is 13 residues long. The V end was cut by 6 bases, the J end by 5 bases, with 13 bases between. This CDR3 reads CASSLGGQYGYTF. CDR3 DNA: TGTGCCAGCAGCCTGGGGGGTCAGTATGGCTACACCTTC.

The V call is TRBV7-8, the J call TRBJ2-1; 15 bases are a match to TRBD2. The V segment lost 4 bases and the J segment 12 bases; nucleotides outside the gene matches: 7. The CDR3 has 15 amino acids. CDR1 and CDR2 (germline): SGHVS, FQNEAQ. The CDR3 DNA sequence: TGTGCCAGCAGCTCCACGGGACTAGCGGGGGGTCGGCAGTTCTTC. Its translation: CASSSTGLAGGRQFF.

J is TRBJ2-1 and V is TRBV6-5, with TRBD1 matching 8 bases. The CDR3 is 14 amino acids. Looked up from germline, CDR1 is MNHEY and CDR2 is SVGAGI. The junction had 7 bases not matched to a gene; V was cut back by 6 bases and J by 6 bases. Written as DNA, the CDR3 is TGTGCCAGCAGCTTGGGACAGGTCCCCAATGAGCAGTTCTTC. This gives the protein CASSLGQVPNEQFF.

This clone was seen only once. This chain uses TRBV5-6 with TRBJ1-2; perhaps TRBD1 as D (6 bases). The CDR3 totals 14 residues. Trimming stripped 0 bases from V and 4 bases from J, with 10 bases between. CDR1 SGHDT and CDR2 YYEEEE come from the germline V gene. CDR3 amino acids: CASSLGGQLYGYTF. The CDR3 nucleotides read TGTGCCAGCAGCTTGGGAGGACAGCTCTATGGCTACACCTTC. The entire variable domain, with the rest obtained from reference TRBV5-6 and TRBJ1-2, is as follows: DAGVTQSPTHLIKTRGQQVTLRCSPKSGHDTVSWYQQALGQGPQFIFQYYEEEERQRGNFPDRFSGHQFPNYSSELNVNALLLGDSALYLCASSLGGQLYGYTFGSGTRLTVV.

The V and J genes are TRBV9 and TRBJ2-2, with 8 bases fitting TRBD1. The CDR3 covers 15 residues. Germline lookup yields CDR1 SGDLS and CDR2 YYNGEE. V lost 3 bases, J lost 7 bases, and 8 bases stayed unmatched. CDR3 bases: TGTGCCAGCAGCGCAAGGACAGGGCCAGTCGGGGAGCTGTTTTTT. It translates to CASSARTGPVGELFF.

The chain joins TRBV7-8 to TRBJ2-7, with 8 bases identical to TRBD1. With V trimmed by 5 bases and J by 7 bases, 7 bases remained unmatched. The CDR3 is made up of 13 amino acids. Looked up from germline, CDR1 is SGHVS and CDR2 is FQNEAQ. The CDR3 region has the DNA TGTGCCAGCAGCACGGACAGGGCGCGGGAGCAGTACTTC. Protein sequence: CASSTDRAREQYF.

The DNA of the CDR3 is TGTGCCAGCAGTGAACCGACAGGGATAAATGGCTACACCTTC. Its translation: CASSEPTGINGYTF. The V call is TRBV6-1, the J call TRBJ1-2; TRBD1 agrees at 7 bases. J lost 6 bases, V lost 2 bases, and 6 bases had no gene match. Germline CDR1 MNHNS, CDR2 SASEGT. The CDR3 has 14 amino acids.

This clone was seen only a few times. The gene calls are TRBV7-9 and TRBJ1-1; D is undetermined. Germline assignment: CDR1 SEHNR and CDR2 FQNEAQ (reference sequence). The CDR3 loop spans 15 amino acids. V was shortened by 5 bases and J by 8 bases, with 21 bases between the two germline ends. CDR3 DNA: TGTGCCAGCAGCCCCACGGTGAGGACTCGAAGGGAAGCTTTCTTT. Residues: CASSPTVRTRREAFF.

In DNA form, the CDR3 reads TGTGCCAGCAGTGACTCGTCACAGGGGGAAACCGGGGAGCTGTTTTTT. Its protein is CASSDSSQGETGELFF. V gene TRBV6-4 combines with J gene TRBJ2-2; the match to TRBD1 covers 8 bases. The junction had 5 bases not matched to a gene; V was cut back by 0 bases and J by 5 bases. Per germline, CDR1 MRHNA and CDR2 SNTAGT. The length of the CDR3 is 16 residues.

V and J are TRBV9 and TRBJ2-3, with 7 bases identical to TRBD2. From germline, CDR1 is SGDLS and CDR2 YYNGEE. The ends lost 2 bases at V and 4 bases at J; junction bases unmatched: 7. CDR3 length: 15 residues. CDR3 nucleotides: TGTGCCAGCAGCGTCGGGGGGAGTGTCCCAGATACGCAGTATTTT. Protein product: CASSVGGSVPDTQYF.

This clone was counted a few times. V gene TRBV5-1 combines with J gene TRBJ2-3, with 10 bases aligning to TRBD2. The CDR3 has 16 amino acids. The junction had 10 bases not matched to a gene; V was cut back by 7 bases and J by 2 bases. The germline CDR1 and CDR2 sequences are SGHRS and YFSETQ. CDR3 DNA sequence: TGCGCCAGCTATTCTGACAGCGGGGGGGTCACAGATACGCAGTATTTT. Its protein is CASYSDSGGVTDTQYF.

This chain joins TRBV19 and TRBJ1-5; D is uncertain. This CDR3 is 13 amino acids long. Trimming took off 0 bases at V and 6 bases at J, with 6 bases between the two ends. Germline CDR1 is LNHDA and CDR2 is SQIVND (reference sequence). DNA of the CDR3: TGTGCCAGTAGTATAGATCTTGGTCAGCCCCAGCATTTT. Translating it yields CASSIDLGQPQHF. The complete variable domain, with remaining parts taken from reference TRBV19 and TRBJ1-5, reads DGGITQSPKYLFRKEGQNVTLSCEQNLNHDAMYWYRQDPGQGLRLIYYSQIVNDFQKGDIAEGYSVSREKKESFPLTVTSAQKNPTAFYLCASSIDLGQPQHFGDGTRLSIL.

The rearrangement joins TRBV5-6 to TRBJ1-1, with D unresolved. Germline CDR1 and CDR2: SGHDT and YYEEEE. Trimming cost V 5 bases and J 1 base, with 18 bases left between them. This CDR3 is 16 amino acids long. CDR3 DNA sequence: TGTGCCAGCAGGCCCGCCGGCACCCTGGGGAACACTGAAGCTTTCTTT. It encodes CASRPAGTLGNTEAFF.

The chain couples TRBV25-1 to TRBJ1-6, with D unresolved. V lost 7 bases and J lost 4, with 11 bases in between. The germline gives CDR1 MGHDK, CDR2 SYGVNS. This CDR3 is 14 amino acids long. DNA for the CDR3: TGTGCCAGCACGGGTTTCGGGTATAATTCACCCCTCCACTTT. It is translated as CASTGFGYNSPLHF.

Of note for this clone: This same CDR3 is encoded by further DNA sequences in the sample. This rearrangement joins TRBV7-8 to TRBJ1-1; no definite D call. The length of the CDR3 is 12 residues. Deletions cut 4 bases from V and 4 bases from J, with 7 bases between. Germline CDR1 is SGHVS and CDR2 is FQNEAQ. The chain's CDR3 is CASSSRGTEAFF. Written as DNA, the CDR3 is TGTGCCAGCAGCTCCCGCGGCACTGAAGCTTTCTTT.